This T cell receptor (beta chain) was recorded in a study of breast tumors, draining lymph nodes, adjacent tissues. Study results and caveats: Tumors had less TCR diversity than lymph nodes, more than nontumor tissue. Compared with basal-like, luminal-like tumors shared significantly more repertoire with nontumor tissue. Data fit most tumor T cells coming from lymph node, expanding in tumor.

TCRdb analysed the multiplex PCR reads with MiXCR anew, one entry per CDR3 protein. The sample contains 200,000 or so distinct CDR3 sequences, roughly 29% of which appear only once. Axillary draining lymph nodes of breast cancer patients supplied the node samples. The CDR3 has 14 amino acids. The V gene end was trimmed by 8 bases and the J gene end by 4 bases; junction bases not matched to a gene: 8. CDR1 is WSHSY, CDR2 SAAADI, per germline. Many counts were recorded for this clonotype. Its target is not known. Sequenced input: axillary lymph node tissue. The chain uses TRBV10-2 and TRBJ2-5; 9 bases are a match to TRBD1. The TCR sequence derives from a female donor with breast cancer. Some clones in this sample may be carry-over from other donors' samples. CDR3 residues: CASGRDRVSETQYF. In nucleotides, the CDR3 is TGCGCCAGCGGCCGGGACAGGGTTTCAGAGACCCAGTACTTC.